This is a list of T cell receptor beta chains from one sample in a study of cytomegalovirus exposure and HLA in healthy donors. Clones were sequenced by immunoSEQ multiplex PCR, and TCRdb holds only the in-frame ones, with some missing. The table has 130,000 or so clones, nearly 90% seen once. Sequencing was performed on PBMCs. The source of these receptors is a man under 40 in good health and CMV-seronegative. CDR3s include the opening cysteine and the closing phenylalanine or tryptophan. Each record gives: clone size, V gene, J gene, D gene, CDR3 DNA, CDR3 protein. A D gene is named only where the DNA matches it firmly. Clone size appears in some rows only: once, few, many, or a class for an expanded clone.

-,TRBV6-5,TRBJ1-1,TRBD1,TGTGCCAGCAGAGACTCCCACAGGGGGGTTACTGAAGCTTTCTTT,CASRDSHRGVTEAFF
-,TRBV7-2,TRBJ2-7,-,TGTGCCAGCAGCTGGGGAGGGGGGCCTTCCTACGAGCAGTACTTC,CASSWGGGPSYEQYF
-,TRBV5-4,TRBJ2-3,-,TGTGCCAGCAGCTGGTCCCCTCTAGTATCAGATACGCAGTATTTT,CASSWSPLVSDTQYF
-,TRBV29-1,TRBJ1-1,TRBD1,TGCAGCGCCCCGGGACAGGGTAACACTGAAGCTTTCTTT,CSAPGQGNTEAFF
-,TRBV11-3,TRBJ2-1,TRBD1,TGTGCCAGCAGCTTAGCACAGGGGACCGGCAATGAGCAGTTCTTC,CASSLAQGTGNEQFF
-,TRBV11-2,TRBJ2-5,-,TGTGCCAGCAGCGCTTCAGGGTTGGAGACCCAGTACTTC,CASSASGLETQYF
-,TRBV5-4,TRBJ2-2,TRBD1,TGTGCCAGCAGCCTGACCAGGGGGTCGAACACCGGGGAGCTGTTTTTT,CASSLTRGSNTGELFF
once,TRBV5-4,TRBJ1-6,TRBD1,TGTGCCAGCAGGACTGAGGGACAGGGGAATTCACCCCTCCACTTT,CASRTEGQGNSPLHF
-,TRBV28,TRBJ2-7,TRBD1,TGTGCCAGCAGTCCCCCAGGGGGCGGCGAGCAGTACTTC,CASSPPGGGEQYF
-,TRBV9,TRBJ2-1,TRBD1,TGTGCCAGCAGCGTAGGGGACAGAGACTACAATGAGCAGTTCTTC,CASSVGDRDYNEQFF
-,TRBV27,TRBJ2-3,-,TGTGCCAGCAGCCAAAGGACAGCCACAGATACGCAGTATTTT,CASSQRTATDTQYF
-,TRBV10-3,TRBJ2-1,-,TGTGCCATCAGTGTAGTAGCGACCTCGAACTCCTACAATGAGCAGTTCTTC,CAISVVATSNSYNEQFF
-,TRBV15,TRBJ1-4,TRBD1,TGTGCCACCAGCTGGGGACAGGGTGATGAAAAACTGTTTTTT,CATSWGQGDEKLFF
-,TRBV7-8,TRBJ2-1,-,TGTGCCAGCAGCTTAGTCGCAGGGGTTGAGCAGTTCTTC,CASSLVAGVEQFF
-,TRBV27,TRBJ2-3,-,TGTGCCAGCAGTACCGGGACTGATACTAGCACAGATACGCAGTATTTT,CASSTGTDTSTDTQYF
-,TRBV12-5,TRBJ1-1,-,TGTGCTACTTTGGTCGGGGGGCTCACTGAAGCTTTCTTT,CATLVGGLTEAFF
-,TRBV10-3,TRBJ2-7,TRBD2,TGTGCCATCGGGGCGGGGTCCGGGGGGTACGAGCAGTACTTC,CAIGAGSGGYEQYF
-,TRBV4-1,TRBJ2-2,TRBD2,TGCGCCAGCAGCCAGGCCCAACTAGCGCGGAACACCGGGGAGCTGTTTTTT,CASSQAQLARNTGELFF
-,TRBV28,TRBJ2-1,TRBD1,TGTGCCAGCAGGGCCGGGACAGGGGTACCTGGTGAGCAGTTCTTC,CASRAGTGVPGEQFF
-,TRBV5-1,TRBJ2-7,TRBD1,TGCGCCAGCAGCTTGGCCCCCGGGACAGGGGGCTACGAGCAGTACTTC,CASSLAPGTGGYEQYF
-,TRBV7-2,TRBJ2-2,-,TGTGCCAGCAGTCAACAGAGGAACACCGGGGAGCTGTTTTTT,CASSQQRNTGELFF
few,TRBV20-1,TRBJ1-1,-,TGCAGTTGTATGAACACTGAAGCTTTCTTT,CSCMNTEAFF
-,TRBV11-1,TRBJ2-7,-,TGTGCCAGCAGCTTGACAGATTCCTACGAGCAGTACTTC,CASSLTDSYEQYF
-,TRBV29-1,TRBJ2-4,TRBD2,TGCAGCGTTGGGGAGGGTACAAACATTCAGTACTTC,CSVGEGTNIQYF
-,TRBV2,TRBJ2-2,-,TGTGCCAGCAGTGAGCCAAGAGCGAACACCGGGGAGCTGTTTTTT,CASSEPRANTGELFF
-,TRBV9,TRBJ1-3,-,TGTGCCAGCAGCCCATACTTCCGAGGCGGAAACACCATATATTTT,CASSPYFRGGNTIYF
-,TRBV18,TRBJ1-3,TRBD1,TGTGCCAGCTCACCAGCGGGACAGGGGGCGATGACCATATATTTT,CASSPAGQGAMTIYF
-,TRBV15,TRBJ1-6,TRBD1,TGTGCCACCTCGGACAGGGTTAATTCACCCCTCCACTTT,CATSDRVNSPLHF
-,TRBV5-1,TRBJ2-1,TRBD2,TGCGCCAGCAGCTTTCTAGCGGGGGCCCGGTACAATGAGCAGTTCTTC,CASSFLAGARYNEQFF
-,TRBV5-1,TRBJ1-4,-,TGCGCCAGCAGCTTGGGGGGGCCTAATGAAAAACTGTTTTTT,CASSLGGPNEKLFF
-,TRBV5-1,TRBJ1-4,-,TGCGCCAGCAGCCCTGGACAGCATAATTATAATAATGAAAAACTGTTTTTT,CASSPGQHNYNNEKLFF
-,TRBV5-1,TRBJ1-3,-,TGCGCCAGCAGCGACAGCCTGTCTGGAAACACCATATATTTT,CASSDSLSGNTIYF
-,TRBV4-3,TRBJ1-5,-,TGCGCCAGCAGCCAAGATCCGGGGTATCAGCCCCAGCATTTT,CASSQDPGYQPQHF
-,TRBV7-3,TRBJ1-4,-,TGTGCCAGCAGCTCCGGACAGACTCCTAATGAAAAACTGTTTTTT,CASSSGQTPNEKLFF
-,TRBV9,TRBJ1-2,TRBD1,TGTGCCAGCAGCTCCGGGACAGGGGGCCATGGCTACACCTTC,CASSSGTGGHGYTF
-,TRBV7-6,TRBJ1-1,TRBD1,TGTGCCAGCAGGACAGGGAGGAACACTGAAGCTTTCTTT,CASRTGRNTEAFF
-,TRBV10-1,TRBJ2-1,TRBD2,TGCGCCAGTGCCGGGACTAGGAGGGATGAGCAGTTCTTC,CASAGTRRDEQFF
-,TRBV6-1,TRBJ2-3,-,TGTGCCAGCAGTGAAGCCCTCAGGAATACGCAGTATTTT,CASSEALRNTQYF
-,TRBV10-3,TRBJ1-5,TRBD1,TGTGCCATCAGCAAGGAGGACAGGGGGAGGCAGCCCCAGCATTTT,CAISKEDRGRQPQHF
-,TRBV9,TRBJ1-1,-,TGTGCCAGCGGGGCGGGGGACACTGAAGCTTTCTTT,CASGAGDTEAFF
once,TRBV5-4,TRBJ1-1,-,TGTGCCAGCAGCGGAACCCCGGACTTGGGGTACACTGAAGCTTTCTTT,CASSGTPDLGYTEAFF
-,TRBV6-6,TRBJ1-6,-,TGTGCCAGCAGTTACAAGGGGTCCTATAATTCACCCCTCCACTTT,CASSYKGSYNSPLHF
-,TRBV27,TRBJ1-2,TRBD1,TGTGCCAGCACCCCGGGGACAGGTTTAAGCTATGGCTACACCTTC,CASTPGTGLSYGYTF
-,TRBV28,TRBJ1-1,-,TGTGCCAGCAGTTCCTTTAGGAGGGCCTTTGTAGCTTTCTTT,CASSSFRRAFVAFF
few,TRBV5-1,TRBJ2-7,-,TGCGCCAGCAGCTTGGAAGCAGGGGTAGGCTACGAGCAGTACTTC,CASSLEAGVGYEQYF
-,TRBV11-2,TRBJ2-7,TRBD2,TGTGCCAGCAGCTTCATTAGCGGGGGAGATGGCGAGCAGTACTTC,CASSFISGGDGEQYF
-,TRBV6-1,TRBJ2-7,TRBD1,TGTGCCAGCAGAGACAGGGTGTCCTACGAGCAGTACTTC,CASRDRVSYEQYF
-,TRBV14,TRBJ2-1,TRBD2,TGTGCCAGCAGTCTACCTAGCGGGGTGGGGAATGAGCAGTTCTTC,CASSLPSGVGNEQFF
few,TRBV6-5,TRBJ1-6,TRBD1,TGTGCCAGCAGTCCTGACAGGGGAGGTTCACCCCTCCACTTT,CASSPDRGGSPLHF
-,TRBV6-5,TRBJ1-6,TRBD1,TGTGCCAGCAGGAACGACGGGACAGGGAATTCACCCCTCCACTTT,CASRNDGTGNSPLHF
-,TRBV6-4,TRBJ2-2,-,TGTGCCAGCAGCCTTACTAGAGGCATCGGGGAGCTGTTTTTT,CASSLTRGIGELFF
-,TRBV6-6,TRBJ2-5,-,TGTGCCAGCAGTTACTTATACCAAGAGACCCAGTACTTC,CASSYLYQETQYF
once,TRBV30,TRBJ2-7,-,TGTGCCTGGAGTGTACTACAGGGAGAACCTAACGAGCAGTACTTC,CAWSVLQGEPNEQYF
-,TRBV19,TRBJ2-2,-,TGTGCCAGTAGCCTACCGGGACACGTACTCATCTCGGTGGGGGAGCTGTTTTTT,CASSLPGHVLISVGELFF
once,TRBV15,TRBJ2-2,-,TGTGCCACCAGCAGAGATCTGACCGGGGAGCTGTTTTTT,CATSRDLTGELFF
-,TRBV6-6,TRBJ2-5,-,TGTGCCAGCAGTTACCCACAGGGGGGGGAGACCCAGTACTTC,CASSYPQGGETQYF
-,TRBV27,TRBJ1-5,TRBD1,TGTGCCAGCAGTTCATACCCCGGACAGGGGACGAATCAGCCCCAGCATTTT,CASSSYPGQGTNQPQHF
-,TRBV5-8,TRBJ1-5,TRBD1,TGTGCCAGCAGCGGGGGGACAGCGAATCAGCCCCAGCATTTT,CASSGGTANQPQHF